The 13 T cell receptor beta chains in this list originate from one sample, sequenced in a study of blood T cell repertoires in COVID-19. Produced via immunoSEQ multiplex PCR; TCRdb's table is partial and in-frame only. The profile shows approximately 480,000 clones, 87% of them singletons. The sample consisted of PBMCs or T cells enriched from blood (not recorded which). These receptors were obtained from a woman aged 18 to 35 who had recovered from COVID-19.

In DNA, the CDR3 is TGTGCCAGTAGAACCGGACAGGGGACGGATGGCTACACCTTC. Its protein is CASRTGQGTDGYTF. The chain recombines TRBV19 with TRBJ1-2, with 9 positions matching TRBD1. This CDR3 spans 14 amino acids. The V gene's germline CDR1 is LNHDA and CDR2 SQIVND (reference sequence). V dropped 6 bases and J dropped 6; count of bases not matched to a gene: 8.

The genes are TRBV5-1 and TRBJ2-7, with 7 bases fitting TRBD1. The CDR3 covers 14 residues. V was clipped by 4 bases and J by 5 bases; unmatched bases: 9. Germline loops: CDR1 SGHRS, CDR2 YFSETQ. CDR3 sequence reads: CASSILTGFHEQYF. As DNA, the CDR3 is TGCGCCAGCAGCATACTGACAGGGTTCCACGAGCAGTACTTC.

CDR3 region: CASSHVDKGGYTF. The DNA for the CDR3 is TGTGCCAGCAGCCACGTGGACAAGGGTGGCTACACCTTC. The genes are TRBV11-2 and TRBJ1-2; TRBD1 might be the D (5 bases). The V end was cut by 5 bases, the J end by 7 bases, with 14 bases between. The CDR3 loop spans 13 amino acids. The germline V gene has CDR1 SGHAT and CDR2 FQNNGV.

This clone has a handful of counts. The gene calls are TRBV23-1 and TRBJ1-2; no clear D gene. TRBV23-1 has ORF status, its function being uncertain. With 0 bases removed from V and 2 bases from J, the gap between germline ends came to 7 bases. The CDR3 consists of 14 residues. The CDR3 reads CASSQSSANYGYTF. The CDR3 coding sequence is TGCGCCAGCAGTCAATCGTCAGCGAACTATGGCTACACCTTC.

The chain has TRBV7-2 and TRBJ1-4, with D possibly TRBD1 on 5 matching bases. The V and J ends lost 1 base and 4 bases respectively, with 16 bases between them. CDR1 SGHTA and CDR2 FQGNSA come from the germline V gene. There are 17 residues in the CDR3. CDR3 in amino acids: CASSLGFYRGINEKLFF. CDR3 DNA: TGTGCCAGCAGCTTAGGATTTTACCGGGGGATTAATGAAAAACTGTTTTTT.

This clone appeared a single time. The chain joins TRBV2 to TRBJ1-6, with no clear D. CDR1 is SNHLY and CDR2 is FYNNEI in the germline V gene. V lost 2 bases and J lost 8, with 13 bases in between. The CDR3 extends over 15 amino acids. The CDR3 here is CASSENSGIDSPLHF. DNA for the CDR3: TGTGCCAGCAGTGAAAACTCGGGGATAGATTCACCCCTCCACTTT.

The rearrangement joins TRBV21-1 to TRBJ2-2; TRBD2, as called in the table, went unchecked against the DNA. TRBV21-1 is a listed pseudogene. This CDR3 region has 15 residues. The CDR3 nucleotides are TGTGCCAGCAAATTAGCGGGCATCGCCGCCGGGGAGCTGTTTTTT. Translating it yields CASKLAGIAAGELFF.

The rearrangement uses TRBV20-1 and TRBJ2-7; TRBD2 agrees at 9 bases. The V gene's germline CDR1 is DFQATT and CDR2 SNEGSKA (reference sequence). The CDR3 has 13 amino acids. V lost 3 bases to trimming and J lost 6 bases; unmatched junction nucleotides: 6. Written as DNA, the CDR3 is TGCAGTGCTAGTTCAGGACTAGCGTCCGAGCAGTACTTC. Amino acid sequence: CSASSGLASEQYF.

The V and J genes are TRBV5-6 and TRBJ1-1, with D tentatively TRBD1 (6 bases). This CDR3 has 16 amino acids. Germline CDR1 is SGHDT and CDR2 is YYEEEE. Trimming took off 7 bases at V and 2 bases at J, with 21 bases between the two ends. CDR3 in DNA: TGTGCCAGCGGACTCCGGGACACGGGACCTAACACTGAAGCTTTCTTT. It translates to CASGLRDTGPNTEAFF.

The gene calls are TRBV7-2 and TRBJ2-1; 12 nucleotides match TRBD2. The CDR3 length is 16 residues. After removal of 5 bases from V and 4 bases from J, the junction contained 6 bases not matched to a gene. In germline, CDR1 is SGHTA, CDR2 FQGNSA. CDR3 in amino acids: CASSPRTSGAYNEQFF. The CDR3 coding sequence is TGTGCCAGCAGCCCCCGGACTAGCGGGGCTTACAATGAGCAGTTCTTC. The variable domain in full, completed from reference TRBV7-2 and TRBJ2-1, reads GAGVSQSPSNKVTEKGKDVELRCDPISGHTALYWYRQSLGQGLEFLIYFQGNSAPDKSGLPSDRFSAERTGGSVSTLTIQRTQQEDSAVYLCASSPRTSGAYNEQFFGPGTRLTVL.

The chain is built from TRBV5-1 and TRBJ1-2; D ambiguous. Germline CDR1 is SGHRS and CDR2 is YFSETQ. The CDR3 covers 16 residues. Trimming took 0 bases from V and 0 from J, leaving 12 bases between them. CDR3 protein: CASSLEAGVANYGYTF. The CDR3 coding sequence is TGCGCCAGCAGCTTGGAGGCAGGCGTTGCTAACTATGGCTACACCTTC.

The chain carries TRBV2 and TRBJ2-7; 9 bases align to TRBD2. The CDR3 spans 14 residues. The trim removed 1 base at V and 3 bases at J, leaving 1 base unmatched. CDR1 and CDR2 from the germline V gene are SNHLY and FYNNEI. CDR3 amino acids: CASSEGSGGYEQYF. The CDR3 nucleotides are TGTGCCAGCAGTGAAGGTAGCGGGGGCTACGAGCAGTACTTC. The full variable domain, rest sourced from reference TRBV2 and TRBJ2-7, is EPEVTQTPSHQVTQMGQEVILRCVPISNHLYFYWYRQILGQKVEFLVSFYNNEISEKSEIFDDQFSVERPDGSNFTLKIRSTKLEDSAMYFCASSEGSGGYEQYFGPGTRLTVT.

The genes are TRBV6-5 and TRBJ2-3; TRBD2 matches 7 bases. Germline V gene data show CDR1 as MNHEY and CDR2 as SVGAGI. The CDR3 is 14 residues long. Trimming removed 6 bases from V and 2 bases from J; junction bases left unmatched: 5. In DNA, the CDR3 is TGTGCCAGCAGGATTAGCGGGTCCACAGATACGCAGTATTTT. It is translated as CASRISGSTDTQYF.